These 28 T cell receptor beta chains originate from one sample sequenced in a study of T cell repertoires in aging, cancer and after chemotherapy. Multiplex touch-down PCR with TRB-A/B primers amplified rearranged V-D-J TRB sequences. TCRdb re-called the multiplex PCR reads through MiXCR, storing one row per CDR3 protein. This table holds about 740 distinct CDR3 sequences, roughly a fifth found once. TCR beta rearrangements were amplified from peripheral blood genomic DNA. The sample was blood. These receptors were obtained from a human donor with a blood cancer.

By share, this clonotype counts as medium-sized. The V and J genes are TRBV20-1 and TRBJ2-7; D not resolved. In germline, CDR1 is DFQATT, CDR2 SNEGSKA (reference sequence). The CDR3 contains 14 residues. V was cut by 4 bases and J by 0 bases, with 13 bases left in between. In DNA form, the CDR3 reads TGCAGTGCTAAACACCTACAGAGCTCCTACGAGCAGTACTTC. It codes for CSAKHLQSSYEQYF.

This clonotype was found a few times. The V gene is TRBV7-2, the J gene TRBJ2-7; the D gene is possibly TRBD2 (7 bases). The germline CDR1 and CDR2 sequences are SGHTA and FQGNSA. V lost 3 bases to trimming and J lost 2 bases, with 11 bases between them. This CDR3 region has 14 residues. The CDR3 spells CASSLGGGAYEQYF. The CDR3 DNA reads TGTGCCAGCAGCTTGGGCGGGGGCGCCTACGAGCAGTACTTC.

Regarding this clonotype: No conserved phenylalanine or tryptophan ends this CDR3, so it is likely a read error. The limits of the CDR3 on the DNA are not certain, so only TCRdb's listed CDR3 is given. The chain carries TRBV19 and TRBJ2-7; the listed D gene, TRBD1, was not tested against the DNA. The CDR3 numbers 8 amino acids, ends counted. Germline V gene data show CDR1 as LNHDA and CDR2 as SQIVND (reference sequence). Here the CDR3 reads CASSSPGT.

In this sample, this clonotype is large. The CDR3 region has the DNA TGTGCCAGTAGTATTGCCGGGTTATACAATGAGCAGTTCTTC. Amino acids: CASSIAGLYNEQFF. This rearrangement joins TRBV19 to TRBJ2-1; D not certain. CDR3 size: 14 residues. Trimming removed 3 bases at V and 4 bases at J, with 10 bases between. Germline V lookup: CDR1 LNHDA, CDR2 SQIVND (reference sequence).

This clonotype is labeled medium-sized. This chain links TRBV12-3 or TRBV12-4 with TRBJ2-3; tentative D call: TRBD1 (6 bases). V gave up 1 base and J gave up 10 bases, with 12 bases separating them. The length of the CDR3 is 13 residues. CDR3 sequence (DNA): TGTGCCAGCAGTTTAGGACAGGATCGCGCGCAGTATTTT. Protein: CASSLGQDRAQYF.

The chain recombines TRBV20-1 with TRBJ2-1; 9 bases line up with TRBD2. The CDR3 spans 16 residues. V lost 5 bases and J lost 9; bases outside the gene matches: 17. In germline, CDR1 is DFQATT, CDR2 SNEGSKA (reference sequence). DNA for the CDR3: TGCAGTGCTGGCACTGGCGGGAGGGCGGTGAAAGGTGAGCAGTTCTTC. This codes for CSAGTGGRAVKGEQFF.

This clonotype is medium-sized within its sample. The genes are TRBV5-4 and TRBJ2-7, with 8 bases matching TRBD1. Germline CDR1 and CDR2: SGHNT and YYREEE (reference sequence). The CDR3 has 14 residues. Unmatched junction bases numbered 12, after V lost 1 base and J lost 12 bases. The CDR3 region is CASSLRGQVFSGYF. Here the CDR3 DNA reads TGTGCCAGCAGCTTGAGGGGACAGGTCTTCTCTGGGTACTTC. The full variable domain, completed using reference TRBV5-4 and TRBJ2-7, is ETGVTQSPTHLIKTRGQQVTLRCSSQSGHNTVSWYQQALGQGPQFIFQYYREEENGRGNFPPRFSGLQFPNYSSELNVNALELDDSALYLCASSLRGQVFSGYFGPGTRLTVT.

The chain is built from TRBV29-1 and TRBJ2-1; D is ambiguous. The ends were cut back, 3 bases at V and 5 bases at J, with 14 bases in the middle. The germline gives CDR1 SQVTM, CDR2 ANQGSEA. The CDR3 has 14 residues. This CDR3 is CSVDLGKGNNEQFF. CDR3 nucleotides: TGCAGCGTTGATCTAGGGAAGGGTAACAATGAGCAGTTCTTC.

This clonotype is categorized as large. This chain uses TRBV19 with TRBJ1-2; 7 bases map to TRBD1. This CDR3 contains 16 residues. V lost 6 bases and J lost 5; bases outside the gene matches: 15. Germline V gives CDR1 LNHDA, CDR2 SQIVND (reference sequence). The CDR3 loop reads CASSPRLSRDRYGYTF. CDR3 nucleotide sequence: TGTGCCAGTAGCCCCAGATTATCAAGGGACAGATATGGCTACACCTTC.

By share, this clonotype counts as medium-sized (0.01 to 0.1%). DNA for the CDR3: TGTGCCAGTAGTATATACGCCGGCAGGGTAATATCACCCCTCCACTTT. Translating gives CASSIYAGRVISPLHF. The chain has TRBV19 and TRBJ1-6; a weak D match, TRBD1 (5 bases). This CDR3 region has 16 residues. Germline V gene lookup returns CDR1 LNHDA and CDR2 SQIVND (reference sequence). Trimming shortened V by 2 bases and J by 10 bases, and 18 bases separated the two germline ends.

This clonotype is termed large. The V gene is TRBV19, the J gene TRBJ2-1, with 7 bases matching TRBD1. The CDR3 covers 14 residues. Germline lookup yields CDR1 LNHDA and CDR2 SQIVND (reference sequence). After removal of 8 bases from V and 0 bases from J, the junction contained 4 bases not matched to a gene. The CDR3 nucleotides are TGTGCCAGTGGAGACAGGGTCTCCTACAATGAGCAGTTCTTC. Translating it yields CASGDRVSYNEQFF.

Judged by abundance, this clonotype is large (0.1 to 1%). J is TRBJ1-2 and V is TRBV6-5; D is uncertain. V was pared by 0 bases and J by 10 bases, with 12 bases between. The CDR3 consists of 13 residues. Germline-derived CDR1 and CDR2 are MNHEY and SVGAGI. The CDR3 is CASSYSKGSHYTF. Here the CDR3 DNA reads TGTGCCAGCAGTTACTCGAAAGGGTCCCACTACACCTTC.

This clonotype is categorized as large. The chain links TRBV6-6 to TRBJ2-5; D gene uncertain. Germline V gene lookup returns CDR1 MNHNY and CDR2 SVGAGI (reference sequence). This CDR3 region has 14 residues. The ends were cut back, 4 bases at V and 7 bases at J, with 16 bases in the middle. This CDR3 reads CASSFEGIRVTQYF. In DNA, the CDR3 is TGTGCCAGCAGTTTTGAAGGGATTAGAGTGACCCAGTACTTC.

The chain recombines TRBV28 with TRBJ1-2, with 9 positions matching TRBD1. V lost 3 bases to trimming and J lost 6 bases; unmatched junction nucleotides: 8. Per the germline V gene, CDR1 is MDHEN and CDR2 is SYDVKM. This CDR3 spans 15 amino acids. Here the CDR3 DNA reads TGTGCCAGCAGTTTCCACCTCCGGGACAGGGATGGCTACACCTTC. Residues: CASSFHLRDRDGYTF.

By share, this clonotype counts as medium-sized. The V gene is TRBV14, the J gene TRBJ2-3; D remains unclear. The ends were cut back, 1 base at V and 6 bases at J, with 5 bases in the middle. CDR1 is SGHDN, CDR2 FVKESK, per germline. This CDR3 has 12 residues. CDR3 DNA: TGTGCCAGCAGCCAAGGCTGGGATACGCAGTATTTT. Translating gives CASSQGWDTQYF.

This clonotype is medium-sized within its sample. This rearrangement joins TRBV5-6 to TRBJ2-5; TRBD2 agrees at 8 bases. Germline CDR1 SGHDT, CDR2 YYEEEE. With V trimmed by 3 bases and J by 4 bases, 5 bases remained unmatched. CDR3 length equals 14 residues. The DNA for the CDR3 is TGTGCCAGCAGCTCCGGGAGGGCCGGAGAGACCCAGTACTTC. Encoded protein: CASSSGRAGETQYF.

In its sample, this clonotype ranks as large. V and J are TRBV19 and TRBJ1-1, with a weak D call TRBD1 (5 bases). Germline V gene data show CDR1 as LNHDA and CDR2 as SQIVND (reference sequence). The ends were cut back, 7 bases at V and 2 bases at J, with 8 bases in the middle. This CDR3 has 12 residues. In DNA form, the CDR3 reads TGTGCCAGTATCGGGGCAAACACTGAAGCTTTCTTT. This codes for CASIGANTEAFF.

Regarding this clonotype: One end of the junction does not line up with germline, which may come from a read error. The chain links TRBV7-7 to TRBJ2-6, with unresolved D. Germline CDR1 and CDR2: SSHAT and FNYEAQ (reference sequence). CDR3 size: 16 residues. Written as DNA, the CDR3 is TGTGCTAGCAGCTTGACATTTCTCTCTGGGGCCAACGTCCTGACTTTC. It translates to CASSLTFLSGANVLTF.

The rearrangement links TRBV10-3 to TRBJ2-1; no firm D call. The CDR3 runs to 12 residues. Per germline, CDR1 ENHRY and CDR2 SYGVKD. With 6 bases removed from V and 5 bases from J, the gap between germline ends came to 8 bases. CDR3 loop: CAIRPRNNEQFF. CDR3 bases: TGTGCCATCAGACCCCGGAACAATGAGCAGTTCTTC.

By share, this clonotype ranks as medium-sized. The chain is built from TRBV14 and TRBJ1-2; D is unresolved. The V gene lost 3 bases and the J gene lost 8 bases, with 16 bases spanning the gap. Germline V gives CDR1 SGHDN, CDR2 FVKESK. The length of the CDR3 is 14 residues. CDR3 loop: CASSHGLGMEGYTF. Here the CDR3 DNA reads TGTGCCAGCAGCCATGGACTCGGGATGGAGGGCTACACCTTC.

This clonotype ranks as large (0.1 to 1%). The gene calls are TRBV6-5 and TRBJ2-1; tentative D call: TRBD1 (5 bases). The germline gives CDR1 MNHEY, CDR2 SVGAGI. This CDR3 spans 14 amino acids. Trimming left V 6 bases short and J 10 bases short, with 19 bases between. The CDR3 is CASSATGPQGEQFF. The CDR3 DNA reads TGTGCCAGCAGCGCAACCGGGCCCCAGGGCGAGCAGTTCTTC.

This clonotype was seen only a few times. J is TRBJ2-1 and V is TRBV20-1; D is uncertain. Germline-derived CDR1 and CDR2 are DFQATT and SNEGSKA (reference sequence). The CDR3 spans 15 residues. V shed 1 base and J shed 3 bases, with 13 bases lying between them. The CDR3 protein is CSARVSGSGYNEQFF. CDR3 in DNA: TGCAGTGCTAGAGTTTCCGGTTCCGGCTACAATGAGCAGTTCTTC.

This clonotype is classed as medium-sized. The chain employs TRBV18 and TRBJ1-1; no clear D gene. The germline V gene encodes CDR1 KGHSH and CDR2 LQKENI. Deletions cut 4 bases from V and 6 bases from J, with 21 bases between. CDR3 length equals 16 residues. The CDR3: CASSQSGLYQGSEAFF. The CDR3, as DNA: TGTGCCAGCTCACAGTCCGGACTCTACCAAGGCTCTGAAGCTTTCTTT. The full variable domain, in which reference TRBV18 and TRBJ1-1 provide the parts outside the CDR3, is NAGVMQNPRHLVRRRGQEARLRCSPMKGHSHVYWYRQLPEEGLKFMVYLQKENIIDESGMPKERFSAEFPKEGPSILRIQQVVRGDSAAYFCASSQSGLYQGSEAFFGQGTRLTVV.

This clonotype is categorized as medium-sized. The chain recombines TRBV5-1 with TRBJ2-1, with D perhaps TRBD1 (5 bases). The length of the CDR3 is 15 residues. Germline CDR1 and CDR2: SGHRS and YFSETQ. V was pared by 0 bases and J by 5 bases, with 12 bases between. The CDR3 here is CASSLGRVTDNEQFF. The CDR3 nucleotides read TGCGCCAGCAGCTTGGGCAGGGTTACCGACAATGAGCAGTTCTTC. Combining the CDR3 with reference TRBV5-1 and TRBJ2-1 gives the whole variable domain KAGVTQTPRYLIKTRGQQVTLSCSPISGHRSVSWYQQTPGQGLQFLFEYFSETQRNKGNFPGRFSGRQFSNSRSEMNVSTLELGDSALYLCASSLGRVTDNEQFFGPGTRLTVL.

By sample share, this clonotype is medium-sized. This chain links TRBV20-1 with TRBJ2-6, with unresolved D. Germline V gene data show CDR1 as DFQATT and CDR2 as SNEGSKA (reference sequence). This CDR3 is built from 14 residues. With 6 bases removed from V and 0 bases from J, the gap between germline ends came to 9 bases. CDR3 DNA: TGCAGTGCAACCCCGGCCTCTGGGGCCAACGTCCTGACTTTC. It codes for CSATPASGANVLTF.

This clonotype rates as large. J is TRBJ2-2 and V is TRBV12-3 or TRBV12-4, with 9 bases matching TRBD2. Trimming took 6 bases from V and 4 from J; bases not matched to a gene: 9. The CDR3 runs to 16 residues. CDR3 nucleotides: TGTGCCAGCAGCTCAGGGAGCGGGAGGACCACCGGGGAGCTGTTTTTT. Amino acids: CASSSGSGRTTGELFF.

This chain uses TRBV5-1 with TRBJ2-1, with 7 positions matching TRBD1. Germline loops: CDR1 SGHRS, CDR2 YFSETQ. This CDR3 is built from 18 residues. The ends lost 4 bases at V and 0 bases at J; junction bases unmatched: 13. CDR3: CASSPGTASWGSYNEQFF. CDR3 DNA sequence: TGCGCCAGCAGCCCAGGGACAGCCTCCTGGGGCTCCTACAATGAGCAGTTCTTC.

This clonotype is medium-sized by share. The chain couples TRBV13 to TRBJ2-7; tentative D call: TRBD2 (5 bases). Germline V lookup: CDR1 PRHDT, CDR2 FYEKMQ (reference sequence). The length of the CDR3 is 14 residues. The ends were cut back, 0 bases at V and 5 bases at J, with 11 bases in the middle. The chain's CDR3 is CASSLGVGVHEQYF. The CDR3, as DNA: TGTGCCAGCAGCTTAGGAGTGGGAGTTCACGAGCAGTACTTC.